This is a list of T cell receptor beta chains from one sample in a study of somatic mutations in cytotoxic T cells in rheumatoid arthritis. The table came from immunoSEQ multiplex PCR; TCRdb's copy has only in-frame clones and leaves some out. The repertoire holds some 16,000 clones, with around 77% as singletons. Sequencing input: CD8+ T cells sorted from blood. The receptors were gathered from an adult with rheumatoid arthritis. Both conserved end residues are part of each CDR3. The D gene is left open where the match is weak. Expanded clones get a size class; other rows say once, few or many, or leave the size out.

.	TRBV7-9	TRBJ1-2	.	CASSKDSLGLNYGYTF	TGTGCCAGCAGTAAGGACAGTCTAGGGCTTAACTATGGCTACACCTTC
.	TRBV7-9	TRBJ2-6	.	CASSLGAGGANVLTF	TGTGCCAGCAGCTTAGGAGCTGGAGGGGCCAACGTCCTGACTTTC
.	TRBV7-9	TRBJ1-5	.	CASSLENQPQHF	TGTGCCAGCAGCCTTGAAAATCAGCCCCAGCATTTT
.	TRBV9	TRBJ2-1	.	CASSVRFSDNEQFF	TGTGCCAGCAGCGTACGCTTCTCGGACAATGAGCAGTTCTTC
.	TRBV28	TRBJ1-1	.	CASSLGLRGTEAFF	TGTGCCAGCAGTTTAGGGTTGCGGGGCACTGAAGCTTTCTTT
TRBD1	TRBV7-3	TRBJ1-1	once	CASSPGQGMNTEAFF	TGTGCCAGCAGCCCGGGACAGGGGATGAACACTGAAGCTTTCTTT
.	TRBV11-2	TRBJ2-7	.	CASSEEEYTYEQYF	TGTGCCAGCAGTGAGGAAGAGTACACCTACGAGCAGTACTTC
.	TRBV2	TRBJ2-5	.	CASSVIQWETQYF	TGTGCCAGCAGTGTTATACAGTGGGAGACCCAGTACTTC
.	TRBV7-6	TRBJ1-5	.	CASSPSVAESNQPQHF	TGTGCCAGCAGCCCGTCAGTGGCGGAGAGCAATCAGCCCCAGCATTTT
TRBD1	TRBV4-1	TRBJ1-1	few	CASSQEQGAVYTEAFF	TGCGCCAGCAGCCAAGAGCAGGGGGCGGTGTACACTGAAGCTTTCTTT
TRBD1	TRBV6-1	TRBJ2-1	.	CASSDDRVGDEQFF	TGTGCCAGCAGTGACGACAGGGTAGGTGATGAGCAGTTCTTC
TRBD2	TRBV4-1	TRBJ2-2	.	CASSQFGGVNTGELFF	TGCGCCAGCAGCCAGTTCGGGGGGGTTAACACCGGGGAGCTGTTTTTT
TRBD1	TRBV19	TRBJ1-5	.	CASTKTGGGQPQHF	TGTGCCAGTACTAAAACAGGGGGCGGTCAGCCCCAGCATTTT
.	TRBV30	TRBJ1-2	once	CAWTIRDGIYGYTF	TGTGCCTGGACCATTAGAGACGGCATCTATGGCTACACCTTC
TRBD1	TRBV27	TRBJ2-1	.	CASSLRGPRREQFF	TGTGCCAGCAGTTTGAGGGGGCCTCGACGTGAGCAGTTCTTC
TRBD1	TRBV28	TRBJ1-3	.	CASSLRGTVSGNTIYF	TGTGCCAGCAGTTTAAGGGGGACAGTTTCTGGAAACACCATATATTTT
.	TRBV19	TRBJ1-6	.	CASSLYFDSPLHF	TGTGCCAGTAGTTTATACTTCGATTCACCCCTCCACTTT
.	TRBV19	TRBJ2-7	.	CASSSVRQVGPYEQYF	TGTGCCAGTAGTTCAGTACGACAGGTGGGCCCCTACGAGCAGTACTTC
.	TRBV11-2	TRBJ2-1	.	CASSPSSGEQFF	TGTGCCAGCAGCCCGTCGTCGGGTGAGCAGTTCTTC
.	TRBV6-1	TRBJ1-4	medium-sized	CASRKTWENEKLFF	TGTGCCAGCAGGAAGACCTGGGAAAATGAAAAACTGTTTTTT
TRBD1	TRBV28	TRBJ1-5	.	CASSNQGEGGNQPQHF	TGTGCCAGCAGTAATCAGGGGGAAGGGGGCAATCAGCCCCAGCATTTT
.	TRBV4-1	TRBJ2-7	.	CASSQATGRQTNYEQYF	TGCGCCAGCAGCCAAGCAACGGGTCGCCAAACCAACTACGAGCAGTACTTC
.	TRBV14	TRBJ2-1	.	CASSSRVRLYNEQFF	TGTGCCAGCAGCTCCAGGGTCAGGCTTTACAATGAGCAGTTCTTC